These 4 T cell receptor beta chains originate from one sample sequenced in a study of blood T cell repertoires in COVID-19. Assay used: immunoSEQ multiplex PCR; TCRdb lists only in-frame clones, some missing. The sample yields under 250,000 clones, approximately 83% seen once. Sequencing was carried out using peripheral blood. These receptors were collected from a man aged 30 to 39 who had recovered from COVID-19.

The chain recombines TRBV2 with TRBJ2-2; the D gene is possibly TRBD1 (6 bases). With 6 bases removed from V and 0 bases from J, the gap between germline ends came to 17 bases. The V gene's germline CDR1 is SNHLY and CDR2 FYNNEI. The length of the CDR3 is 17 residues. The CDR3, as DNA: TGTGCCAGCAGCCCTCTTGAACAGGGCCCGAACACCGGGGAGCTGTTTTTT. As protein: CASSPLEQGPNTGELFF.

This clone has just a few counts. In nucleotides, the CDR3 is TGTGCCAGTAGCATTACTAGCGGGGTGGGTCCCAGGGATGAGCAGTTCTTC. This translates into CASSITSGVGPRDEQFF. V gene TRBV19 combines with J gene TRBJ2-1; 10 positions agree with TRBD2. CDR1 is LNHDA and CDR2 is SQIVND in the germline V gene (reference sequence). The CDR3 extends over 17 amino acids. V lost 6 bases to trimming and J lost 8 bases; unmatched junction nucleotides: 16.

The gene calls are TRBV6-1 and TRBJ2-3, with 8 nucleotides matching TRBD2. J gave up 5 bases and V 3 bases, and 7 bases lay outside the gene matches. The CDR3 loop spans 15 amino acids. Germline V lookup: CDR1 MNHNS, CDR2 SASEGT. The CDR3 sequence: CASSDSAGGGDTQYF. Written as DNA, the CDR3 is TGTGCCAGCAGTGATTCTGCGGGGGGTGGAGATACGCAGTATTTT.

The chain carries TRBV3-1 (or the pseudogene TRBV3-2) and TRBJ1-5, with TRBD1 matching over 8 bases. The CDR3 loop spans 15 amino acids. With V trimmed by 4 bases and J by 7 bases, 9 bases remained unmatched. The germline CDR1 and CDR2 sequences are LGHDT and YNNKEL (reference sequence). This CDR3 reads CASSRSNRGSQPQHF. The CDR3, as DNA: TGTGCCAGCAGCCGAAGTAACAGGGGGAGCCAGCCCCAGCATTTT.